This passage covers 10 T cell receptor beta chains from one sample sequenced in a study of T-cell reconstitution after alpha-beta-depleted transplantation in children. Unique molecular identifiers were used in preparing the TCRbeta library. TCRdb re-derived calls from the PCR reads in MiXCR, one entry per CDR3 protein. The table lists roughly 300,000 distinct CDR3 sequences, around a tenth of them singletons. The material was peripheral blood, obtained 180 days after TCRalphabeta/CD19-depleted stem cell transplant. These receptors came from a male patient between 2 and 10 years old who had a stem cell transplant for chronic granulomatous disease, so the T cells may come from the graft donor.

This clonotype was counted ten times or more. The chain couples TRBV27 to TRBJ1-1, with TRBD1 as a possible D gene (6 bases). CDR1 MNHEY and CDR2 SMNVEV come from the germline V gene (reference sequence). The CDR3 covers 11 residues. Trimming took 3 bases from V and 11 from J, leaving 10 bases between them. CDR3 sequence: CASSLGASAFF. Written as DNA, the CDR3 is TGTGCCAGCAGTTTGGGGGCTTCGGCTTTCTTT.

This chain uses TRBV28 with TRBJ1-3; the D is unclear. Trimming removed 10 bases from V and 0 bases from J, with 10 bases in between. The V gene's germline CDR1 is MDHEN and CDR2 SYDVKM. CDR3 size: 13 residues. CDR3 region: CATHSFSGNTIYF. DNA of the CDR3: TGTGCCACACACAGCTTCTCTGGAAACACCATATATTTT.

Many counts were recorded for this clonotype. The chain recombines TRBV20-1 with TRBJ2-7, with 10 bases matching TRBD2. CDR3 size: 13 residues. Germline assignment: CDR1 DFQATT and CDR2 SNEGSKA (reference sequence). V dropped 6 bases and J dropped 0; count of bases not matched to a gene: 2. CDR3 region: CSARTSGSYEQYF. CDR3 bases: TGCAGTGCGAGGACTAGCGGCTCCTACGAGCAGTACTTC.

Many counts were recorded for this clonotype. The rearrangement uses TRBV6-2 or TRBV6-3 and TRBJ2-1; no reliable D call. The V and J ends lost 4 bases and 6 bases respectively, with 13 bases between them. Looked up from germline, CDR1 is MNHEY and CDR2 is SVGEGT. CDR3 length equals 14 residues. The CDR3 region is CASSFDSQGNEQFF. CDR3 nucleotide sequence: TGTGCCAGCAGTTTCGACTCCCAAGGCAATGAGCAGTTCTTC.

This clonotype was seen ten or more times. For the CDR3, the DNA is TGTGCCAGCAGCCCCCGCACCAACCAAGAGACCCAGTACTTC. As protein: CASSPRTNQETQYF. This chain links TRBV9 with TRBJ2-5; no reliable D call. The CDR3 contains 14 residues. CDR1 is SGDLS and CDR2 is YYNGEE in the germline V gene. V was clipped by 4 bases and J by 0 bases, with 10 bases between them. Full variable domain (outside the CDR3, taken from reference TRBV9 and TRBJ2-5): DSGVTQTPKHLITATGQRVTLRCSPRSGDLSVYWYQQSLDQGLQFLIQYYNGEERAKGNILERFSAQQFPDLHSELNLSSLELGDSALYFCASSPRTNQETQYFGPGTRLLVL.

This clonotype was detected many times. The CDR3 is CASTRDRGPEKLFF. CDR3 DNA: TGTGCCAGCACCCGGGACAGGGGGCCGGAAAAACTGTTTTTT. The chain couples TRBV12-3 or TRBV12-4 to TRBJ1-4, with 12 bases lining up with TRBD1. This CDR3 spans 14 amino acids. Germline trimming cut 7 bases from V and 8 bases from J; bases unmatched to any gene: 5.

This clonotype was recorded many times. In nucleotides, the CDR3 is TGCAGTGCCCCAGGGACAGGGGCATATGGCTACACCTTC. It translates to CSAPGTGAYGYTF. The gene calls are TRBV20-1 and TRBJ1-2; 10 bases are shared with TRBD1. Unmatched junction bases numbered 6, after V lost 6 bases and J lost 5 bases. From germline, CDR1 is DFQATT and CDR2 SNEGSKA (reference sequence). This CDR3 has 13 amino acids.

This clonotype was counted at least ten times. The chain couples TRBV6-2 or TRBV6-3 to TRBJ2-3; 8 positions match TRBD2. The CDR3 spans 14 residues. The V gene's germline CDR1 is MNHEY and CDR2 SVGEGT. J gave up 6 bases and V 7 bases, and 9 bases lay outside the gene matches. The CDR3 here is CASNREGVTDTQYF. CDR3 DNA sequence: TGTGCCAGCAACCGGGAGGGGGTTACGGATACGCAGTATTTT.

This clonotype was observed at least ten times. V and J are TRBV7-9 and TRBJ2-7; 8 nucleotides match TRBD2. V dropped 1 base and J dropped 0; count of bases not matched to a gene: 2. Germline values: CDR1 SEHNR, CDR2 FQNEAQ (reference sequence). The CDR3 totals 15 residues. This CDR3 reads CASSLVAGGSYEQYF. The CDR3 DNA sequence: TGTGCCAGCAGCTTAGTGGCGGGAGGCTCCTACGAGCAGTACTTC.

The sample holds many counts of this clonotype. V and J are TRBV24-1 and TRBJ1-4; D may be TRBD1 (5 bases). V was cut by 7 bases and J by 8 bases, with 19 bases left in between. Germline values: CDR1 KGHDR, CDR2 SFDVKD. This CDR3 has 15 amino acids. The DNA of the CDR3 is TGTGCCACCAGCCCGGGAGACCGTGAGGGGGAAAAACTGTTTTTT. Protein: CATSPGDREGEKLFF.